The T cell receptor beta chain under discussion was sequenced for a study of identical twins' blood T cells. Study-level points and caveats: Mainly, cloneset size products determined shared clonotypes, twins included. Abundant TCRbeta CDR3s overlapped more between twins than with unrelated donors.

Six healthy women, forming three identical twin pairs, donated samples. Remarks on this clonotype: Its specificity is not known. A read error may account for a junction end that differs from germline.

CDR1 and CDR2 from the germline V gene are SGHVS and FQNEAQ. The CDR3 is 16 residues long. TCRdb ran MiXCR on the 5' RACE reads and lists one entry per CDR3 protein. Of a few hundred thousand distinct CDR3 sequences detected, 25% to 35% appear once; the ten largest clones hold approximately 6.6%. The source material was PBMCs. This chain links TRBV7-8 with TRBJ2-7; 9 nucleotides line up with TRBD2. The sequence derives from a woman aged 18 to 49 in good health. CDR3 sequence: CASSLAREGSSYEQHF. The CDR3 bases are TGTGCCAGCAGCTTAGCGCGGGAGGGGTCCTCTTACGAGCAGCACTTC.